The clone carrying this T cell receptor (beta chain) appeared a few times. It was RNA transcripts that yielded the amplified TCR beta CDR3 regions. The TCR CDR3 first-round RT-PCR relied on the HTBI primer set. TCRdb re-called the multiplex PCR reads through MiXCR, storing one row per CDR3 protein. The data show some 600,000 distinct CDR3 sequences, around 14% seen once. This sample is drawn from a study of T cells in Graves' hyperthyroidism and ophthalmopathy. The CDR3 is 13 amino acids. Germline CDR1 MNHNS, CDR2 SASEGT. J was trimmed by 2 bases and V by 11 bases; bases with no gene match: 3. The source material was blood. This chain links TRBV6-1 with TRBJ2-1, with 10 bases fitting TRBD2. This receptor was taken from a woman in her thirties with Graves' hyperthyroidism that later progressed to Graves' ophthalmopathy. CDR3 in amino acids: CASLAGAYNEQFF. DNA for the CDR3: TGTGCCTCCCTAGCGGGAGCCTACAATGAGCAGTTCTTC.